Listed here are 20 T cell receptor beta chains from one sample, sequenced in a study of cytomegalovirus exposure and HLA in healthy donors. 13 Jbeta primers and 60 Vbeta primers were used for the PCR. Assay used: immunoSEQ multiplex PCR; TCRdb lists only in-frame clones, some missing. The sample has under 300,000 clones; roughly 91% are singletons. Sequencing used PBMCs. The source of these receptors is a girl between 2 and 10 years old in good health and CMV-seronegative.

For this clone: A read error may account for a junction end that differs from germline. The chain uses TRBV7-9 and TRBJ2-6; 10 bases are a match to TRBD1. The germline gives CDR1 SEHNR, CDR2 FQNEAQ (reference sequence). This CDR3 has 17 residues. CDR3 amino acids: CSSSSTGGAFGANVLTF. For the CDR3, the DNA is TGTTCCAGCAGCTCGACAGGGGGCGCGTTTGGGGCCAACGTCCTGACTTTC.

V is TRBV4-2 and J is TRBJ1-2; D not resolved. CDR3 size: 13 residues. The ends were cut back, 3 bases at V and 3 bases at J, with 8 bases in the middle. Looked up from germline, CDR1 is LGHNA and CDR2 is YNFKEQ. CDR3 DNA sequence: TGTGCCAGCAGCCAGAGCCGGGACTATGGCTACACCTTC. Translating gives CASSQSRDYGYTF.

The rearrangement joins TRBV2 to TRBJ1-6; weak D call: TRBD1 (6 bases). V shed 5 bases and J shed 6 bases, with 8 bases lying between them. The CDR3 length is 13 residues. Germline V gene data show CDR1 as SNHLY and CDR2 as FYNNEI. Written as DNA, the CDR3 is TGTGCCAGCAGTCAGGGGATTAATTCACCCCTCCACTTT. Protein product: CASSQGINSPLHF.

The chain has TRBV5-1 and TRBJ2-7; 8 bases fit TRBD2. Germline lookup yields CDR1 SGHRS and CDR2 YFSETQ. V gave up 1 base and J gave up 5 bases; unmatched junction bases: 8. The CDR3 extends over 15 amino acids. CDR3 DNA sequence: TGCGCCAGCAGCTTGTCGGGAGGGATGGTCGACGAGCAGTACTTC. Translation: CASSLSGGMVDEQYF.

The chain recombines TRBV9 with TRBJ2-1, with unresolved D. With 0 bases removed from V and 10 bases from J, the gap between germline ends came to 11 bases. This CDR3 has 13 amino acids. Germline CDR1 reads SGDLS; CDR2 reads YYNGEE. The CDR3 region is CASSVVRTTEQFF. Written as DNA, the CDR3 is TGTGCCAGCAGCGTAGTGAGAACTACCGAGCAGTTCTTC.

The chain has TRBV19 and TRBJ1-4; D gene ambiguous. The CDR3 covers 16 residues. V dropped 5 bases and J dropped 0 bases, with 13 bases sitting between them. Germline V CDR1 and CDR2: LNHDA, SQIVND (reference sequence). CDR3 nucleotide sequence: TGTGCCAGTAGTGCCTCGGTGAGCGCAACTAATGAAAAACTGTTTTTT. This codes for CASSASVSATNEKLFF.

V gene TRBV6-1 combines with J gene TRBJ2-7, with D possibly TRBD1 on 6 matching bases. The CDR3 has 15 residues. With 6 bases removed from V and 0 bases from J, the gap between germline ends came to 15 bases. CDR1 is MNHNS and CDR2 is SASEGT in the germline V gene. CDR3 protein: CASSPQGGASYEQYF. The DNA of the CDR3 is TGTGCCAGCAGCCCACAGGGTGGTGCCTCCTACGAGCAGTACTTC.

The chain joins TRBV5-4 to TRBJ2-7, with D perhaps matching TRBD2 (5 bases). Trimming took off 0 bases at V and 0 bases at J, with 19 bases between the two ends. CDR1 is SGHNT and CDR2 is YYREEE in the germline V gene (reference sequence). This CDR3 is 18 amino acids long. The CDR3 nucleotides read TGTGCCAGCAGCTTGGTTGGCCTAGCTCCCCAGAGCTCCTACGAGCAGTACTTC. It translates to CASSLVGLAPQSSYEQYF.

This clone was observed a handful of times. The chain uses TRBV2 and TRBJ2-7, with 7 bases matching TRBD1. The ends lost 7 bases at V and 4 bases at J; junction bases unmatched: 1. The CDR3 length is 11 residues. The V gene's germline CDR1 is SNHLY and CDR2 FYNNEI. CDR3 DNA: TGTGCCAGCAAGACAGGGTACGAGCAGTACTTC. Residues: CASKTGYEQYF.

This chain links TRBV5-4 with TRBJ2-3; TRBD2 aligns across 12 bases. Per the germline V gene, CDR1 is SGHNT and CDR2 is YYREEE (reference sequence). The V and J ends lost 5 bases and 2 bases, in that order; junction bases with no gene match: 6. CDR3 size: 16 residues. CDR3 nucleotides: TGTGCCAGCAGATTTGGACTAGCGGGGATCACAGATACGCAGTATTTT. Protein sequence: CASRFGLAGITDTQYF.

A single count supports this clone. This chain connects TRBV15 to TRBJ2-5, with TRBD1 as a possible D gene (6 bases). This CDR3 has 14 amino acids. From germline, CDR1 is LNHNV and CDR2 YYDKDF (reference sequence). V was cut by 7 bases and J by 1 base, with 13 bases left in between. The CDR3 sequence is CATISRGGQETQYF. The CDR3 DNA follows: TGTGCCACCATCTCCCGAGGGGGCCAAGAGACCCAGTACTTC.

In its sample, this clone was seen once. The chain joins TRBV5-1 to TRBJ1-3; D remains unclear. In germline, CDR1 is SGHRS, CDR2 YFSETQ. The CDR3 extends over 14 amino acids. V lost 4 bases and J 0 bases, leaving 8 bases between the germline ends. Written as DNA, the CDR3 is TGCGCCAGCAGCGTAGGGAGCTCTGGAAACACCATATATTTT. It encodes CASSVGSSGNTIYF.

The gene calls are TRBV29-1 and TRBJ1-2; TRBD1 matches 9 bases. The CDR3 consists of 13 residues. Per the germline V gene, CDR1 is SQVTM and CDR2 is ANQGSEA. V was clipped by 3 bases and J by 7 bases; unmatched bases: 6. CDR3 in amino acids: CSVEAGTGFGYTF. The CDR3 DNA reads as TGCAGCGTTGAGGCCGGGACAGGGTTTGGCTACACCTTC.

J is TRBJ1-5 and V is TRBV6-5; 7 nucleotides match TRBD1. J gave up 0 bases and V 7 bases, and 6 bases lay outside the gene matches. This CDR3 spans 15 amino acids. Per the germline V gene, CDR1 is MNHEY and CDR2 is SVGAGI. Here the CDR3 DNA reads TGTGCCAGCAATACAGGGGATCCTAGCAATCAGCCCCAGCATTTT. This translates into CASNTGDPSNQPQHF.

The rearrangement links TRBV14 to TRBJ2-7; weak D call: TRBD1 (6 bases). The V gene's germline CDR1 is SGHDN and CDR2 FVKESK. The CDR3 loop spans 14 amino acids. The ends were cut back, 6 bases at V and 1 base at J, with 13 bases in the middle. CDR3 bases: TGTGCCAGCAGACGGGACATGAGATCCTACGAGCAGTACTTC. Translated, it gives CASRRDMRSYEQYF.

This clone was counted a single time. The chain joins TRBV21-1 to TRBJ1-1; TRBD1, as called in the table, went unchecked against the DNA. TRBV21-1 is a pseudogene. CDR3 length equals 17 residues. The DNA of the CDR3 is TGTGCCAGCAGCGAAACGGTGGGGCGGCGACTGAACACTGAAGCTTTCTTT. Protein sequence: CASSETVGRRLNTEAFF.

The chain is built from TRBV18 and TRBJ1-1, with D possibly matching TRBD1 (5 bases). With 2 bases removed from V and 5 bases from J, the gap between germline ends came to 9 bases. Germline CDR1 reads KGHSH; CDR2 reads LQKENI. There are 13 residues in the CDR3. Here the CDR3 reads CASSPGEGTEAFF. The DNA for the CDR3 is TGTGCCAGCTCACCAGGGGAGGGGACTGAAGCTTTCTTT.

J is TRBJ1-6 and V is TRBV30, with TRBD1 matching 8 bases. The V segment lost 3 bases and the J segment 14 bases; nucleotides outside the gene matches: 9. The CDR3 loop spans 13 amino acids. Per germline, CDR1 GTSNPN and CDR2 SVGIG (reference sequence). The CDR3: CAWSAGQGESLHF. The CDR3 nucleotides are TGTGCCTGGAGCGCCGGACAGGGTGAATCCCTCCACTTT. Based on the CDR3 plus reference TRBV30 and TRBJ1-6, the full variable domain is SQTIHQWPATLVQPVGSPLSLECTVEGTSNPNLYWYRQAAGRGLQLLFYSVGIGQISSEVPQNLSASRPQDRQFILSSKKLLLSDSGFYLCAWSAGQGESLHFGNGTRLTVT.

The chain carries TRBV15 and TRBJ2-7; maybe TRBD2 (7 bases). Germline V gives CDR1 LNHNV, CDR2 YYDKDF (reference sequence). This CDR3 is 14 amino acids long. V lost 3 bases and J lost 7, with 16 bases in between. The DNA for the CDR3 is TGTGCCACCAGCAGCGGGGGGCTAACCACGGAGCAGTACTTC. Its translation: CATSSGGLTTEQYF.

The V and J genes are TRBV7-9 and TRBJ2-2, with TRBD2 identical over 7 bases. This CDR3 region has 17 residues. J gave up 5 bases and V 1 base, and 10 bases lay outside the gene matches. Per the germline V gene, CDR1 is SEHNR and CDR2 is FQNEAQ (reference sequence). The CDR3 is CASSLGWASGLTGELFF. DNA of the CDR3: TGTGCCAGCAGCTTAGGATGGGCTAGCGGACTTACCGGGGAGCTGTTTTTT.